This T cell receptor (beta chain) appears in the sequencing data of a study of CD8+CD57+ T cells in acquired aplastic anemia. This clonotype was picked up a small number of times. Unmatched junction bases numbered 5, after V lost 3 bases and J lost 2 bases. This CDR3 is built from 15 residues. Germline CDR1 SGHVS, CDR2 FQNEAQ. Genomic DNA served as template for TCR beta VDJ and CDR3 profiling. In TCRdb, the reads were re-called with MiXCR into one record per CDR3 protein. Here the sample spans about 170,000 distinct CDR3 sequences, about 64% being singletons. The clonotype originates from a human donor in good health. The genes are TRBV7-8 and TRBJ2-7; 9 bases fit TRBD1. Sequencing was carried out using sorted CD4+, CD8+, or CD8+CD57+ T cells (not recorded which) from PBMCs. CDR3 region: CASSFGQGIPYEQYF. As DNA, the CDR3 is TGTGCCAGCAGCTTCGGACAGGGGATTCCCTACGAGCAGTACTTC. Supplemented by reference TRBV7-8 and TRBJ2-7, the full variable domain reads GAGVSQSPRYKVAKRGQDVALRCDPISGHVSLFWYQQALGQGPEFLTYFQNEAQLDKSGLPSDRFFAERPEGSVSTLKIQRTQQEDSAVYLCASSFGQGIPYEQYFGPGTRLTVT.